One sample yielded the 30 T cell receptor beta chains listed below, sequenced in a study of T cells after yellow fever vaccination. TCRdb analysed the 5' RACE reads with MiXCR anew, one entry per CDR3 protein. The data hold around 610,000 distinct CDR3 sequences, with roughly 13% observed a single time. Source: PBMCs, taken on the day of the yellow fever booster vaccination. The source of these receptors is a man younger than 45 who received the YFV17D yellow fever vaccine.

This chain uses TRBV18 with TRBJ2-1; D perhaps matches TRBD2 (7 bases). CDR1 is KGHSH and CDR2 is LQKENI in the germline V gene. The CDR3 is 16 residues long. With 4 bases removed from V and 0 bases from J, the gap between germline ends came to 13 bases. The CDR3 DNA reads TGTGCCAGCTCACACACAGGGAGGGGCTCCTACAATGAGCAGTTCTTC. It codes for CASSHTGRGSYNEQFF. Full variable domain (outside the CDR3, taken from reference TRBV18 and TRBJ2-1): NAGVMQNPRHLVRRRGQEARLRCSPMKGHSHVYWYRQLPEEGLKFMVYLQKENIIDESGMPKERFSAEFPKEGPSILRIQQVVRGDSAAYFCASSHTGRGSYNEQFFGPGTRLTVL.

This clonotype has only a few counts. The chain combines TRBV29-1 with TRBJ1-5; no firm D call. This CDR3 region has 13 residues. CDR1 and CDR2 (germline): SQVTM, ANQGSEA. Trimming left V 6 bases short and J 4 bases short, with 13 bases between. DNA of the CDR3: TGCAGCGTCGCCCACCGGGGAAATCAGCCCCAGCATTTT. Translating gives CSVAHRGNQPQHF.

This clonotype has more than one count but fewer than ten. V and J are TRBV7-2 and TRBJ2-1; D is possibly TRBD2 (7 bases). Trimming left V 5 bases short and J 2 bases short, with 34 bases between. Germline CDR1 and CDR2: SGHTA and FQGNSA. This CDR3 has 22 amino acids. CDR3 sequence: CASSTSTGPWLAARDAYNEQFF. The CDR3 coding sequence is TGTGCCAGCAGCACCTCGACAGGACCGTGGCTAGCGGCCAGGGATGCCTACAATGAGCAGTTCTTC.

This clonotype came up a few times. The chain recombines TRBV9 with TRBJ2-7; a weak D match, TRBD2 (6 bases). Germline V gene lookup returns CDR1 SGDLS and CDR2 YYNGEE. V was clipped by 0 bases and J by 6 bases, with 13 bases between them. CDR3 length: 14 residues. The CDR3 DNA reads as TGTGCCAGCAGCGTAGAACTAGCCCCCTCCGAGCAGTACTTC. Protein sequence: CASSVELAPSEQYF.

The CDR3 sequence is CASSILPGRFEQYF. CDR3 DNA sequence: TGTGCCAGTAGTATCTTGCCAGGGAGGTTCGAGCAGTACTTC. The genes are TRBV19 and TRBJ2-7, with D maybe TRBD2 (6 bases). Germline V gene sequence: CDR1 LNHDA, CDR2 SQIVND (reference sequence). V was pared by 3 bases and J by 6 bases, with 15 bases between. The CDR3 length is 14 residues.

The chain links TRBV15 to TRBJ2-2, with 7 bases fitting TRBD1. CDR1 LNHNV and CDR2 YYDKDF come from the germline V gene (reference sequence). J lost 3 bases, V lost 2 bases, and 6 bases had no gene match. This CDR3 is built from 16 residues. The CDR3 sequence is CATSRSDRDDTGELFF. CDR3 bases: TGTGCCACCAGCAGATCAGACAGGGACGACACCGGGGAGCTGTTTTTT.

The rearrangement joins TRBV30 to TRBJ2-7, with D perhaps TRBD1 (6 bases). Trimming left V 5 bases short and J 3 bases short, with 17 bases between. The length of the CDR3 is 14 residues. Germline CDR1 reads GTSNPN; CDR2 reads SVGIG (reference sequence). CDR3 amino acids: CAWAGLTGIYEQYF. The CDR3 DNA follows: TGTGCCTGGGCCGGTCTCACAGGGATCTACGAGCAGTACTTC.

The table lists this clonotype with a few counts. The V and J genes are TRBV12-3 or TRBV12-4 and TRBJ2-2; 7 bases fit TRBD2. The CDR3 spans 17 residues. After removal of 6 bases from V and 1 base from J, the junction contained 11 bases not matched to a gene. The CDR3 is CASSTSVGLLNTGELFF. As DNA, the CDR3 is TGTGCCAGCAGCACCTCCGTGGGACTACTGAACACCGGGGAGCTGTTTTTT.

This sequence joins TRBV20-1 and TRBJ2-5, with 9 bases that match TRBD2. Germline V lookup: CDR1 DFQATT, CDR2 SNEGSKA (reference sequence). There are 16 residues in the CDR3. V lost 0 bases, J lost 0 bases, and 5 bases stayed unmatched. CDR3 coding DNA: TGCAGTGCTAGAGATCAGGCGGGAGGGAACCAAGAGACCCAGTACTTC. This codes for CSARDQAGGNQETQYF.

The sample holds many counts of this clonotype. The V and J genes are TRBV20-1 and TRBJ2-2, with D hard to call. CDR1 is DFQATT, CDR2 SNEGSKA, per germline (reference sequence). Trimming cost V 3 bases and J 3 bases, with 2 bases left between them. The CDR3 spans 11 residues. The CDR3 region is CSARDTGELFF. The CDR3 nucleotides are TGCAGTGCTAGGGACACCGGGGAGCTGTTTTTT.

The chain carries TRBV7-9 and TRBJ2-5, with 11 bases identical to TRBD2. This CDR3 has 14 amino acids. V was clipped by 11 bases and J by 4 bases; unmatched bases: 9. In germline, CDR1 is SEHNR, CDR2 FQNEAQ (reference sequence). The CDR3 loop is CAFGPLAGGETQYF. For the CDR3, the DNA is TGTGCCTTTGGCCCTCTAGCGGGGGGAGAGACCCAGTACTTC. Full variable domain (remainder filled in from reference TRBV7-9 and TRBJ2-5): DTGVSQNPRHKITKRGQNVTFRCDPISEHNRLYWYRQTLGQGPEFLTYFQNEAQLEKSRLLSDRFSAERPKGSFSTLEIQRTEQGDSAMYLCAFGPLAGGETQYFGPGTRLLVL.

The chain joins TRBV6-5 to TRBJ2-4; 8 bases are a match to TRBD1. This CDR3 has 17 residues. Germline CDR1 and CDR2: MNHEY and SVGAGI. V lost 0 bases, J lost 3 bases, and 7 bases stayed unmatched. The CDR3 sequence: CASSYSGQGTYKNIQYF. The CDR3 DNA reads TGTGCCAGCAGTTACTCCGGACAGGGAACCTACAAAAACATTCAGTACTTC.

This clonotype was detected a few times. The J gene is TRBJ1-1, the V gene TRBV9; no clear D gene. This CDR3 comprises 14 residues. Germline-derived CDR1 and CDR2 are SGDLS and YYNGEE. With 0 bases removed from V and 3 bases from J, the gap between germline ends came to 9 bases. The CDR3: CASSVGPGDTEAFF. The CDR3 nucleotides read TGTGCCAGCAGCGTAGGGCCCGGGGACACTGAAGCTTTCTTT. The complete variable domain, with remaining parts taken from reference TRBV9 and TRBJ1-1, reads DSGVTQTPKHLITATGQRVTLRCSPRSGDLSVYWYQQSLDQGLQFLIQYYNGEERAKGNILERFSAQQFPDLHSELNLSSLELGDSALYFCASSVGPGDTEAFFGQGTRLTVV.

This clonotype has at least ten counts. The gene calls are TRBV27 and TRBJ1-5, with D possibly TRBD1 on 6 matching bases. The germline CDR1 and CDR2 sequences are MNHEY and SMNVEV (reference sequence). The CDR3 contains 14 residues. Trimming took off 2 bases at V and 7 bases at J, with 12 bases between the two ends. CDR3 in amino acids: CASSLGGGGQPQHF. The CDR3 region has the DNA TGTGCCAGCAGTTTAGGGGGGGGCGGCCAGCCCCAGCATTTT.

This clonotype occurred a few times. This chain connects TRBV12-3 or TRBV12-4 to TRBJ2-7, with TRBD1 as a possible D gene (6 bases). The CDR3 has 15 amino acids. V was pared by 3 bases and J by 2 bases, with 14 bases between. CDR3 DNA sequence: TGTGCCAGCAGTTTTTGGCGGACAGTTCCCTACGAGCAGTACTTC. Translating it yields CASSFWRTVPYEQYF.

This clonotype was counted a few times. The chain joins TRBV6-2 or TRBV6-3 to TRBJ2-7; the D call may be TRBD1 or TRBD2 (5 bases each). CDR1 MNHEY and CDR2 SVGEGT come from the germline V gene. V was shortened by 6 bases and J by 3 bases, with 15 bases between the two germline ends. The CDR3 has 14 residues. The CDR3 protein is CASRSPGPHYEQYF. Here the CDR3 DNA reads TGTGCCAGCAGATCACCGGGACCCCACTACGAGCAGTACTTC.

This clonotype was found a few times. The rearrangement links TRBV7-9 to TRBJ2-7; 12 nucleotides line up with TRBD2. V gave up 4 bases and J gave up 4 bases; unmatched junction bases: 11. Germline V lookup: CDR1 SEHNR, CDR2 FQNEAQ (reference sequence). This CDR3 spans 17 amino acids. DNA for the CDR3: TGTGCCAGCAGCTCCTTCTCCCCTAGCGGGAGGGGGTACGAGCAGTACTTC. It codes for CASSSFSPSGRGYEQYF.

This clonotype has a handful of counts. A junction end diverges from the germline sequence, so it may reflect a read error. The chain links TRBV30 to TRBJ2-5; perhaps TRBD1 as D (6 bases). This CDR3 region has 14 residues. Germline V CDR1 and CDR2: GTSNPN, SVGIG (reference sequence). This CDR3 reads CAWRPFTGTPRWDF. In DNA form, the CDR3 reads TGTGCCTGGCGGCCGTTCACCGGGACACCCAGGTGGGACTTC. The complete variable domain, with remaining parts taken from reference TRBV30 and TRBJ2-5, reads SQTIHQWPATLVQPVGSPLSLECTVEGTSNPNLYWYRQAAGRGLQLLFYSVGIGQISSEVPQNLSASRPQDRQFILSSKKLLLSDSGFYLCAWRPFTGTPRWDFGPGTRLLVL.

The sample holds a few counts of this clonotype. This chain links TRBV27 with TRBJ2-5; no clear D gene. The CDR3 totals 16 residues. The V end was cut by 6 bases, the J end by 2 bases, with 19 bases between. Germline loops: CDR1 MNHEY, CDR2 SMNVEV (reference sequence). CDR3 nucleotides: TGTGCCAGCAGCGACCCTAGAGGTTCCGGACAAGAGACCCAGTACTTC. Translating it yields CASSDPRGSGQETQYF.

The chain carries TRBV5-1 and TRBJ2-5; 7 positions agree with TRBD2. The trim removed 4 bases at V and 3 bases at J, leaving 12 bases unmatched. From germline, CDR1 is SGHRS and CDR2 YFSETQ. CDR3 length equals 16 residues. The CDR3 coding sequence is TGCGCCAGCAGCCCCGGCTTCGGGGGGATCGAAGAGACCCAGTACTTC. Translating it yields CASSPGFGGIEETQYF.

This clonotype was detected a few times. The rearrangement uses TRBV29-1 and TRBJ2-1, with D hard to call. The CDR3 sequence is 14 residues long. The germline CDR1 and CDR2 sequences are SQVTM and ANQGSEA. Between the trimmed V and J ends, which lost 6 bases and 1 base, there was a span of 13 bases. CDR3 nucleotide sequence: TGCAGCGTCGTCATCCCACCATCCTACAATGAGCAGTTCTTC. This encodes CSVVIPPSYNEQFF.

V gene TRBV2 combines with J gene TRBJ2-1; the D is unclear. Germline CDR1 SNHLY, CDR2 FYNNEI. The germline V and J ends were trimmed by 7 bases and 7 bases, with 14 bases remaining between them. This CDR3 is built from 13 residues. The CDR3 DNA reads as TGTGCCAGCAAGCCTCCGGTTGGGAATGAGCAGTTCTTC. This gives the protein CASKPPVGNEQFF.

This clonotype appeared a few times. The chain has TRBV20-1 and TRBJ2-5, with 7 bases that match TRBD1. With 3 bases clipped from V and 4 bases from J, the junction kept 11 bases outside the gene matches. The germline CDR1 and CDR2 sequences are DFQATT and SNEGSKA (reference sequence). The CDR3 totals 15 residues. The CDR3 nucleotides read TGCAGTGCTAGGGGTAACAGGGGATCGGCAGAGACCCAGTACTTC. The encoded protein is CSARGNRGSAETQYF.

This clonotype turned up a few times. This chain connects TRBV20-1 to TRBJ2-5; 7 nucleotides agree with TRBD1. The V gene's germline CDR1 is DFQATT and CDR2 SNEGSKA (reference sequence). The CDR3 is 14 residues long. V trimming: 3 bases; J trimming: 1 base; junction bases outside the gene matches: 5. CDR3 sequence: CSASVTGAQETQYF. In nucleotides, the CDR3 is TGCAGTGCTAGCGTAACAGGGGCCCAAGAGACCCAGTACTTC.

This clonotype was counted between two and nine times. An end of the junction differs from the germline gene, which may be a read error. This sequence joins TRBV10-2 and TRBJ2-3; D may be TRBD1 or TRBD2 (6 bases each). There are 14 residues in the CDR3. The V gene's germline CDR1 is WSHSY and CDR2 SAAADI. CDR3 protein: CASNEGGGTDTQYF. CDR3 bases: TGCGCCAGCAATGAGGGGGGCGGCACAGATACGCAGTATTTT.

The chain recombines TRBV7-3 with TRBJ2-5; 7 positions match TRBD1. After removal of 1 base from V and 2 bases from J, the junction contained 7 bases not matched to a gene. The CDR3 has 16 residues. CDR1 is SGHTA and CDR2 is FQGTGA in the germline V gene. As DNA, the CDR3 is TGTGCCAGCAGCTTAATGTCCCCGGGACAGCAAGAGACCCAGTACTTC. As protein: CASSLMSPGQQETQYF. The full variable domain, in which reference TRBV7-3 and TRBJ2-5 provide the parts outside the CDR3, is GAGVSQTPSNKVTEKGKYVELRCDPISGHTALYWYRQSLGQGPEFLIYFQGTGAADDSGLPNDRFFAVRPEGSVSTLKIQRTERGDSAVYLCASSLMSPGQQETQYFGPGTRLLVL.

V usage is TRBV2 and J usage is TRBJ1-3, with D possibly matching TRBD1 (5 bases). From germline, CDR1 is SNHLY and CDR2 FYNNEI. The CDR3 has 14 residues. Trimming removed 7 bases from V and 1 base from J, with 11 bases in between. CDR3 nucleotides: TGTGCCAGCACATTGGGGGTTTCTGGAAACACCATATATTTT. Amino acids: CASTLGVSGNTIYF.

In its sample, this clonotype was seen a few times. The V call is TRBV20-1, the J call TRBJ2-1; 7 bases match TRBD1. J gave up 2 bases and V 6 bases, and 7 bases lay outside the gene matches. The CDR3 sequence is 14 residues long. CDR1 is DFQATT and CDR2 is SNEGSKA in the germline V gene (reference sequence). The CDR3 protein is CSAIDRAPYNEQFF. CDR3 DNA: TGCAGTGCAATCGACAGGGCCCCCTACAATGAGCAGTTCTTC.

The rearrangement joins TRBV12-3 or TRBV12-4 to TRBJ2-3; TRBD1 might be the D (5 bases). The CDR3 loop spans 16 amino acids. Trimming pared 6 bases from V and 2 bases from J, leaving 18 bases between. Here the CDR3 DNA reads TGTGCCAGCAGCCCAGGTGGGGCATCACCCACAGATACGCAGTATTTT. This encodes CASSPGGASPTDTQYF.

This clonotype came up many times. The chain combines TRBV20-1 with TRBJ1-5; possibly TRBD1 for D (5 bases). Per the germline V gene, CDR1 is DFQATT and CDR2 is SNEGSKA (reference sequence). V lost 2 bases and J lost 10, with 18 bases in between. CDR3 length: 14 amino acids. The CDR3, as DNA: TGCAGTGCTAGACCCCCCAGGGTGGGGCAACCCCAGCATTTT. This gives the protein CSARPPRVGQPQHF.